This TCR beta chain was identified during a study of T-cell reconstitution after alpha-beta-depleted transplantation in children. Study results and limitations: One year after transplant, T-cell counts and diversity came mostly from newly produced T cells. The origin of high day-60 TCRbeta diversity in some patients lay in surviving recipient T cells and thymic progenitors. It was reported that alpha-beta T cells came from several hundred expanded graft clones (about two months after transplant).

This clonotype was picked up a small number of times. Its specificity is unknown. Germline loops: CDR1 MNHNS, CDR2 SASEGT. V was clipped by 5 bases and J by 5 bases; unmatched bases: 4. This CDR3 comprises 14 residues. For TCRbeta, the library was prepared with unique molecular identifiers. TCRdb re-derived calls from the PCR reads in MiXCR, one entry per CDR3 protein. The sample includes some 600,000 distinct CDR3 sequences, 13% of them seen just once. This receptor was obtained from a male patient younger than 18 who had a stem cell transplant for acute myeloid leukemia, so the T cells may come from the graft donor. This material consisted of PBMCs, mostly from graft donor cells, taken 360 days after TCRalphabeta/CD19-depleted stem cell transplant. The chain is built from TRBV6-1 and TRBJ2-7; 12 nucleotides match TRBD1. This CDR3 is CASSRDRGHHEQYF. CDR3 sequence (DNA): TGTGCCAGCAGTCGGGACAGGGGGCACCACGAGCAGTACTTC.